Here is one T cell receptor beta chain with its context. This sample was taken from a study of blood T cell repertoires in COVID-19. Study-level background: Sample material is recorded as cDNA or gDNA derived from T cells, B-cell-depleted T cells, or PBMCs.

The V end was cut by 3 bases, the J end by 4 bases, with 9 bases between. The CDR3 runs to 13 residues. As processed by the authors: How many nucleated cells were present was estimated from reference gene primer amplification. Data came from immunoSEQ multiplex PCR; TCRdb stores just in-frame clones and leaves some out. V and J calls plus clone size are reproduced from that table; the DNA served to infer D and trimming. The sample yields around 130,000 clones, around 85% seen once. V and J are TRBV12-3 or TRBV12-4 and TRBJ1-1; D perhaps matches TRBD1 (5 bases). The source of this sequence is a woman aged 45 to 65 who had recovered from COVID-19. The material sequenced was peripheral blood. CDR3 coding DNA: TGTGCCAGCAGTTTTCAGGGTCCCACTGAAGCTTTCTTT. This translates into CASSFQGPTEAFF.